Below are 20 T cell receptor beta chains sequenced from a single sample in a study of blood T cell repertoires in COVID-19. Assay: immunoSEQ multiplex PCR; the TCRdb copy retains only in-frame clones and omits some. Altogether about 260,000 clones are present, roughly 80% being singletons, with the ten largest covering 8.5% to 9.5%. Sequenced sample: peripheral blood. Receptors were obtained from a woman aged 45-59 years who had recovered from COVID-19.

Here the CDR3 DNA reads TGTGCCAGCAGCCCCAGGACTCTCGGGGGCGAGCAGTACTTC. Protein: CASSPRTLGGEQYF. This sequence joins TRBV7-2 and TRBJ2-7; tentative D call: TRBD2 (6 bases). Trimming removed 5 bases from V and 6 bases from J, with 17 bases in between. The CDR3 totals 14 residues. Germline CDR1 and CDR2: SGHTA and FQGNSA.

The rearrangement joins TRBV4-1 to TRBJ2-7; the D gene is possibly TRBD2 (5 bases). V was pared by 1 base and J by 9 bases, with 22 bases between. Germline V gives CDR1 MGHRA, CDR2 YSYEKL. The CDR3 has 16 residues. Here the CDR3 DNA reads TGCGCCAGCAGCCAAGCCCCGGGGTCCAGAGGTGAAGGGCAGTACTTC. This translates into CASSQAPGSRGEGQYF.

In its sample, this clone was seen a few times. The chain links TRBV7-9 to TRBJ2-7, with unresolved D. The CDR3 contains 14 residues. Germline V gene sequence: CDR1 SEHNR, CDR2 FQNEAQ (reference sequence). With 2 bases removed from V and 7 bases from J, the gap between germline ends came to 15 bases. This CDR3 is CASSLLFVGSEQYF. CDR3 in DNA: TGTGCCAGCAGCTTATTATTCGTCGGGTCGGAGCAGTACTTC. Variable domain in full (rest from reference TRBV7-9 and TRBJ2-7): DTGVSQNPRHKITKRGQNVTFRCDPISEHNRLYWYRQTLGQGPEFLTYFQNEAQLEKSRLLSDRFSAERPKGSFSTLEIQRTEQGDSAMYLCASSLLFVGSEQYFGPGTRLTVT.

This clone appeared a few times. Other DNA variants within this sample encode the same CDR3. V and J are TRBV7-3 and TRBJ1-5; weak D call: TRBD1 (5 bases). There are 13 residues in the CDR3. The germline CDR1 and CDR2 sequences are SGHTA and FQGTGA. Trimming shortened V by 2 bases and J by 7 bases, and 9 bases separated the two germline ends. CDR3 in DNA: TGTGCCAGCAGCTTAGATCGGGGGCAGCCCCAGCATTTT. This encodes CASSLDRGQPQHF.

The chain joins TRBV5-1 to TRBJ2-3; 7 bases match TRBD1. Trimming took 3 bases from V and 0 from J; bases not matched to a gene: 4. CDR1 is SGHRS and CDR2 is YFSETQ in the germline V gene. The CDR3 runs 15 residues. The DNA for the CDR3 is TGCGCCAGCAGCTACTCGGGACAGAGCACAGATACGCAGTATTTT. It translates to CASSYSGQSTDTQYF.

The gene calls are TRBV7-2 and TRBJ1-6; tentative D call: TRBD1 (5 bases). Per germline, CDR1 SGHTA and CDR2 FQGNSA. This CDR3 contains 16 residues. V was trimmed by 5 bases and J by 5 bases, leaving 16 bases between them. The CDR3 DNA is TGTGCCAGCAGCCCTTTTACGGGGGTCCATAATTCACCCCTCCACTTT. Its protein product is CASSPFTGVHNSPLHF.

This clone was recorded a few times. The CDR3 region is CASHTRANSGNTIYF. As DNA, the CDR3 is TGTGCCAGCCACACGAGGGCTAACTCTGGAAACACCATATATTTT. V is TRBV5-4 and J is TRBJ1-3; no clear D. CDR1 and CDR2 from the germline V gene are SGHNT and YYREEE (reference sequence). Between the trimmed V and J ends, which lost 7 bases and 0 bases, there was a span of 14 bases. This CDR3 has 15 amino acids.

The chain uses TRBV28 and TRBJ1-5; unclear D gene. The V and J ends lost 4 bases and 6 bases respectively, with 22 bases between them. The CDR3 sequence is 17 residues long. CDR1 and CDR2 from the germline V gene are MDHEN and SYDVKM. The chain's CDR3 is CASSSLPGTGISQPQHF. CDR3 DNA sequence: TGTGCCAGCAGTTCCCTACCGGGAACGGGGATTAGTCAGCCCCAGCATTTT.

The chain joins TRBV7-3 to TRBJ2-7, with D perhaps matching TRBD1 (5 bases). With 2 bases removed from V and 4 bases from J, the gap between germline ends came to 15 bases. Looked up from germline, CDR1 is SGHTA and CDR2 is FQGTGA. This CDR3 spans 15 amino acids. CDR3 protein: CASSLAGRYTYEQYF. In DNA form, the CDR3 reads TGTGCCAGCAGCTTAGCAGGGCGGTATACTTACGAGCAGTACTTC. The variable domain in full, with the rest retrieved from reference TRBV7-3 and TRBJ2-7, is GAGVSQTPSNKVTEKGKYVELRCDPISGHTALYWYRQSLGQGPEFLIYFQGTGAADDSGLPNDRFFAVRPEGSVSTLKIQRTERGDSAVYLCASSLAGRYTYEQYFGPGTRLTVT.

CDR3 amino acids: CASSDRRAPIKETQYF. DNA for the CDR3: TGTGCCAGCAGTGATCGGCGGGCACCAATAAAAGAGACCCAGTACTTC. The chain employs TRBV2 and TRBJ2-5; D possibly corresponds to TRBD2 (5 bases). There are 16 residues in the CDR3. In germline, CDR1 is SNHLY, CDR2 FYNNEI. V was pared by 3 bases and J by 3 bases, with 17 bases between. The entire variable domain, with the rest obtained from reference TRBV2 and TRBJ2-5, is as follows: EPEVTQTPSHQVTQMGQEVILRCVPISNHLYFYWYRQILGQKVEFLVSFYNNEISEKSEIFDDQFSVERPDGSNFTLKIRSTKLEDSAMYFCASSDRRAPIKETQYFGPGTRLLVL.

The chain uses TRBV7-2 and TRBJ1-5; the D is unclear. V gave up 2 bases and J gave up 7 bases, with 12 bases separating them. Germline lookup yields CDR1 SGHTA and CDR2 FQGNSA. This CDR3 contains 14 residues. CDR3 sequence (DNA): TGTGCCAGCAGCTTATCAGGTTACGGACAGCCCCAGCATTTT. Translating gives CASSLSGYGQPQHF. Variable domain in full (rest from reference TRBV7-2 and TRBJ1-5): GAGVSQSPSNKVTEKGKDVELRCDPISGHTALYWYRQSLGQGLEFLIYFQGNSAPDKSGLPSDRFSAERTGGSVSTLTIQRTQQEDSAVYLCASSLSGYGQPQHFGDGTRLSIL.

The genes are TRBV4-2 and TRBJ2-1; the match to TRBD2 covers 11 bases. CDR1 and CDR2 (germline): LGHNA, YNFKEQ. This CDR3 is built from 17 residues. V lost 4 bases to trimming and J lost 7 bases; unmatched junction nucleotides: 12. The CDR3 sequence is CASSPALGTSGENEQFF. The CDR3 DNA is TGTGCCAGCAGCCCTGCTCTTGGGACTAGCGGAGAGAATGAGCAGTTCTTC.

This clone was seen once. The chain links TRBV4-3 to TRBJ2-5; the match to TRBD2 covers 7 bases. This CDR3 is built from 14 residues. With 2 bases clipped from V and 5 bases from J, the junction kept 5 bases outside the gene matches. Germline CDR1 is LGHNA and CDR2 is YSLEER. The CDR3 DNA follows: TGCGCCAGCAGCCAAAGACTAGCAGCCGAGACCCAGTACTTC. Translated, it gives CASSQRLAAETQYF.

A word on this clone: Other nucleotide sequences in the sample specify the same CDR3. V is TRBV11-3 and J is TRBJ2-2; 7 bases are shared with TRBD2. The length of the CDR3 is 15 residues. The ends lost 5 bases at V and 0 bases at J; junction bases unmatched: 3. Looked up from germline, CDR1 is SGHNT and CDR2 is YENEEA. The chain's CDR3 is CASSPSGTNTGELFF. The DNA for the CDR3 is TGTGCCAGCAGCCCGAGCGGGACGAACACCGGGGAGCTGTTTTTT.

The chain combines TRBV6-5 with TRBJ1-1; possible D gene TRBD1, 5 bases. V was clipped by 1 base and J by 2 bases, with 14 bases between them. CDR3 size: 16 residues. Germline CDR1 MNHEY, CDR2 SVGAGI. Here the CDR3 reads CASSYLQGWANTEAFF. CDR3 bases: TGTGCCAGCAGTTACTTGCAGGGTTGGGCCAACACTGAAGCTTTCTTT.

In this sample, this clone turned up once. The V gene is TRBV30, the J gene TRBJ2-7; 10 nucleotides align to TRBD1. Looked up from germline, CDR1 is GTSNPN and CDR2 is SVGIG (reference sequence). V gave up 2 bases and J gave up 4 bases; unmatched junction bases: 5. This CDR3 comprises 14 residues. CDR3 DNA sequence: TGTGCCTGGAGTCCGGGACAGGGGATATACGAGCAGTACTTC. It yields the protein CAWSPGQGIYEQYF.

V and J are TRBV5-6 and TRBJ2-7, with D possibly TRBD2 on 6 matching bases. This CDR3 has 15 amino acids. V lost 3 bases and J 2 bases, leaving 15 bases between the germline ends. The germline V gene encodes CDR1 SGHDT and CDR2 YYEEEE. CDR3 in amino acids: CASSSRDRAPYEQYF. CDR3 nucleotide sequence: TGTGCCAGCAGCTCGCGGGACCGAGCCCCCTACGAGCAGTACTTC.

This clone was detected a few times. The CDR3 reads CASSLEGHYATNEKLFF. The CDR3, as DNA: TGTGCCAGCAGCTTAGAGGGACACTATGCAACTAATGAAAAACTGTTTTTT. The chain links TRBV7-2 to TRBJ1-4; D may be TRBD1 (6 bases). Deletions cut 1 base from V and 0 bases from J, with 12 bases between. Germline CDR1 reads SGHTA; CDR2 reads FQGNSA. CDR3 length equals 17 residues.

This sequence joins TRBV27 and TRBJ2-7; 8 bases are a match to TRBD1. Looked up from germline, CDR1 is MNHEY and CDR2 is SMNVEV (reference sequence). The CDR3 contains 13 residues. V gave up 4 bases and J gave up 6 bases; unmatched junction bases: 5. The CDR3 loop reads CASSYTGGREQYF. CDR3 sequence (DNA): TGTGCCAGCAGTTATACAGGGGGTCGCGAGCAGTACTTC.

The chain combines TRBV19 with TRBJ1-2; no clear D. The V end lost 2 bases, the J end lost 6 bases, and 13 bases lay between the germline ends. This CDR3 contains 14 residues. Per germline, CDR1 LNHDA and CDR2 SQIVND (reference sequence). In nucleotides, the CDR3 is TGTGCCAGTAGTATATTTCCAGGAATGAATGGCTACACCTTC. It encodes CASSIFPGMNGYTF. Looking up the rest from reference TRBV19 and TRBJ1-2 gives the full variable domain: DGGITQSPKYLFRKEGQNVTLSCEQNLNHDAMYWYRQDPGQGLRLIYYSQIVNDFQKGDIAEGYSVSREKKESFPLTVTSAQKNPTAFYLCASSIFPGMNGYTFGSGTRLTVV.